This TCR beta chain emerged from a study of regulatory T cells in long-lasting Graves disease (dated by TCRdb to about 2021). As for the study more broadly: Antithyroid drugs had been taken for less than 3 months by newly diagnosed Graves' disease patients. A total of about 33 samples were covered by TCR sequencing, comprising around 13 persistent and 20 newly diagnosed Graves' disease patients. The study was registered as a clinical trial and conducted in China. Persistent Graves' disease patients were compared with newly diagnosed Graves' disease patients by peripheral blood TCR sequencing and RNA sequencing. The paper's findings and limits, for the study overall: The authors acknowledged the small sample size as a limitation that may reduce accuracy. Sequencing and analysis were limited to the TCR beta chain. TRBV28, TRBJ1-2 and TRBJ2-5 were preferentially used in persistent disease, while TRBV20-1 and TRBJ2-1 were favored in newly diagnosed disease. More public clonotypes were shared among persistent patients (about 2,800) than among newly diagnosed patients (roughly 960). Because the primary lesion, thyroid tissue, could not be accessed, the study looked at peripheral blood alone. Lower TCR Shannon entropy and fewer highly expanded clones were observed in persistent Graves' disease patients than in newly diagnosed patients, which suggested clonal expansion.

This clonotype has at least ten counts. It has no known antigen specificity. Per-base quality was not reported, and no clone a single base away is much larger than it. The time point label of this sample denotes: newly diagnosed GD, antithyroid drugs for less than 3 months. For both TCR sequencing and RNA sequencing, RNA was extracted from PBMCs in TRIzol. Graves' disease was diagnosed according to American Thyroid Association guidelines. Patients for the study were recruited at an endocrinology department in Xi'an, China. Each patient gave approximately 9 milliliters of peripheral blood, collected in an EDTA anticoagulant tube. Ficoll Paque Plus density gradient separation was used to isolate PBMCs, and no further T cell sorting was done. An Agilent 2100 Bioanalyzer and agarose gel were used to check RNA quality, and a NanoDrop 2000 was used to measure RNA concentration. Spanning cysteine to phenylalanine, the CDR3 consists of 13 amino acids. The DNA shown is the 39-base CDR3, in frame from base 1. From a lookup of the germline V gene, CDR1 and CDR2 are ENHRY and SYGVKD. A distance of 11 bases separates the germline ends of V and J, which lose 7 bases and 2 bases respectively.

The protocol used for the library was multiplex PCR. Sequencing instrument: Illumina HiSeq 4000. To build TCR beta libraries, CDR3 regions were amplified by Arm-PCR using iRepertoire HTBI primers. Gel purification was performed on PCR products prior to sequencing. The source study handled its data this way. Across samples, about 64 TRBV and 13 to 15 TRBJ segments were identified and used for gene usage analysis of CDR3 amino acid clonotypes. COPE and FqMerger were used to merge filtered high-quality paired reads into contigs. BLAST was used to align contigs to the IMGT TRBV, TRBD and TRBJ reference genes, and CDR3 was defined following IMGT. Clonotypes above 0.1% frequency were classified as highly expanded clones. Repertoire diversity was measured by Shannon entropy, and V-J evenness by the Gini coefficient. Clonotypes shared by more than one individual were considered public. TCRdb passed the public sequencing reads through fastp at Q25 and MiXCR, retaining productive beta sequences. Merged by CDR3 protein, the rows form single entries marked with the most common genes and DNA. The V and J calls come from TCRdb's annotation, not from the publication. For this sample the table gives around 400,000 distinct CDR3 sequences, of which 15% to 17% were detected only once. The ten largest clonotypes hold about a fifth of the sample.

The clonotype comes from a female donor with Graves disease. The V and J segments used are TRBV10-3 and TRBJ1-2; no D gene call is confident. The source material was peripheral blood mononuclear cells (PBMCs), sampled at new diagnosis, from a patient treated with antithyroid drugs. The bases are TGTGCCATCAAAGCCTTCGAAAACTATGGCTACACCTTC. This translates into CAIKAFENYGYTF.